This is a list of T cell receptor beta chains from one sample in a study of blood T cell repertoires in COVID-19. Measured with immunoSEQ multiplex PCR; TCRdb has only the in-frame clones, and not every one. This table has about 90,000 clones, 80% appearing once. Sequencing was done on a sample of peripheral blood. The receptors come from a woman in her 70s with acute or convalescent COVID-19. Both conserved end residues are part of each CDR3. A D gene is named only where the DNA matches it firmly. Where a row states a size, it is once, few, many or the class of an expanded clone; other rows omit it.

v_gene,abundance,d_gene,j_gene,CDR3aa,CDR3nt
TRBV6-5,-,TRBD1,TRBJ2-7,CASSSTGASYEQYF,TGTGCCAGCAGTTCTACAGGGGCCTCCTACGAGCAGTACTTC
TRBV27,-,TRBD1,TRBJ1-2,CASSLSKNRGNGYTF,TGTGCCAGCAGTTTATCGAAAAACAGGGGGAATGGCTACACCTTC
TRBV28,-,-,TRBJ1-2,CASSSLGAYGYTF,TGTGCCAGCAGTTCCCTGGGGGCATATGGCTACACCTTC
TRBV6-5,-,TRBD1,TRBJ2-3,CASSSDRGRTDTQYF,TGTGCCAGCAGCTCTGACAGGGGGCGAACAGATACGCAGTATTTT
TRBV12-3/TRBV12-4,-,-,TRBJ1-5,CASSLSDQPQHF,TGTGCCAGCAGCCTAAGTGATCAGCCCCAGCATTTT
TRBV5-1,-,TRBD1,TRBJ1-3,CASRGQASSGNTIYF,TGCGCCAGCAGAGGACAGGCAAGTTCTGGAAACACCATATATTTT
TRBV12-5,-,-,TRBJ1-6,CASPIRSPLHF,TGTGCTAGCCCGATTCGGTCACCCCTCCACTTT
TRBV10-3,-,TRBD1,TRBJ1-1,CATRTGGWTEAFF,TGTGCCACGAGGACAGGGGGATGGACTGAAGCTTTCTTT
TRBV5-1,few,-,TRBJ1-2,CASSLAGSDNYGYTF,TGCGCCAGCAGCTTGGCAGGGTCCGATAACTATGGCTACACCTTC
TRBV28,few,-,TRBJ1-3,CASRASDSSSNTIYF,TGTGCCAGCAGGGCCAGTGACAGTTCTTCAAACACCATATATTTT
TRBV7-6,-,TRBD1,TRBJ2-1,CASSSGQGASGHEQFF,TGTGCCAGCAGCTCCGGACAGGGGGCTTCGGGTCATGAGCAGTTCTTC
TRBV28,once,-,TRBJ2-7,CASSSLPYEQYF,TGTGCCAGCAGTTCCCTCCCCTACGAGCAGTACTTC
TRBV5-1,-,-,TRBJ2-7,CASSSVGGGGSEQYF,TGCGCCAGCAGCTCAGTTGGGGGCGGAGGCTCCGAGCAGTACTTC
TRBV9,-,-,TRBJ2-3,CASSVDPLRRTDTQYF,TGTGCCAGCAGCGTAGACCCCCTGAGGCGCACAGATACGCAGTATTTT
TRBV30,-,-,TRBJ2-2,CAWSKETGELFF,TGTGCCTGGAGTAAAGAGACCGGGGAGCTGTTTTTT
TRBV19,-,-,TRBJ1-5,CASRGRPNQPQHF,TGTGCCAGTAGGGGGCGGCCCAATCAGCCCCAGCATTTT
TRBV7-9,-,-,TRBJ2-3,CAINDPRGPTDTQYF,TGTGCCATCAACGACCCGCGGGGGCCCACAGATACGCAGTATTTT
TRBV7-8,-,-,TRBJ2-7,CASSPLMGSEQYF,TGTGCCAGCAGCCCCTTAATGGGGAGCGAGCAGTACTTC
TRBV28,-,TRBD1,TRBJ1-4,CASSFAGTVNEKLFF,TGTGCCAGCAGCTTCGCCGGGACAGTTAATGAAAAACTGTTTTTT
TRBV19,-,-,TRBJ2-3,CASSIGGGVTDTQYF,TGTGCCAGTAGTATAGGAGGCGGGGTGACAGATACGCAGTATTTT
TRBV5-4,once,TRBD1,TRBJ1-1,CASHRGMNTEAFF,TGTGCCAGTCACAGGGGCATGAACACTGAAGCTTTCTTT
TRBV14,-,TRBD1,TRBJ1-4,CASSHRQGSRANEKLFF,TGTGCCAGCAGCCATCGACAGGGGAGTAGGGCTAATGAAAAACTGTTTTTT
TRBV7-2,-,-,TRBJ2-7,CASSLLGPYEQYF,TGTGCCAGCAGCCTTCTAGGCCCGTACGAGCAGTACTTC
TRBV28,once,TRBD1,TRBJ2-3,CASSPTAGGFADTQYF,TGTGCCAGCAGCCCGACAGCAGGGGGCTTTGCAGATACGCAGTATTTT
TRBV6-4,-,-,TRBJ2-1,CASSPRGGTHNEQFF,TGTGCCAGCAGCCCACGCGGCGGGACCCACAATGAGCAGTTCTTC
TRBV5-6,few,-,TRBJ1-1,CASSLRQTVNTEAFF,TGTGCCAGCAGCTTGCGGCAGACAGTGAACACTGAAGCTTTCTTT
TRBV11-2,-,TRBD1,TRBJ2-7,CASSSIQGAGEQYF,TGTGCCAGCAGCTCGATACAGGGGGCGGGGGAGCAGTACTTC
TRBV27,-,-,TRBJ1-2,CASSLKAGQSGYTF,TGTGCCAGCAGTTTAAAAGCAGGGCAGTCTGGCTACACCTTC